The text below deals with one T cell receptor beta chain. Antigen: not known. The study ran its PCR with 60 Vbeta and 13 Jbeta primers. Sequencing was performed with immunoSEQ multiplex PCR; in TCRdb, only in-frame clones are kept and a portion is missing. The table shows 120,000 to 150,000 clones, with 75% to 90% occurring only once. The CDR3 loop spans 15 amino acids. Trimming shortened V by 11 bases and J by 5 bases, and 21 bases separated the two germline ends. Germline CDR1 reads MNHEY; CDR2 reads SMNVEV (reference sequence). The entry originates in a study of cytomegalovirus exposure and HLA in healthy donors. Study observations and caveats: The study labeled roughly 160 TCR beta chains cytomegalovirus-associated. For TCR beta chains, V- and J-gene trimming was later linked to a missense DCLRE1C variant.

Sample: PBMCs. The sequence was obtained from a woman aged 25 to 39 in good health and CMV-seronegative. This chain links TRBV27 with TRBJ2-2, with D perhaps TRBD1 (6 bases). This chain's CDR3 is CASMQGTTTTGELFF. CDR3 DNA sequence: TGTGCCTCCATGCAGGGGACAACGACGACCGGGGAGCTGTTTTTT.